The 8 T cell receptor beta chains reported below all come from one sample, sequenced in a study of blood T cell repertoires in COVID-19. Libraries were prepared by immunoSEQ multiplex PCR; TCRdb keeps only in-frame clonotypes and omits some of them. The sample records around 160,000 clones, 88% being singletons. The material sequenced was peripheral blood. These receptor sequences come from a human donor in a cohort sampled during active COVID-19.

CDR3 in amino acids: CAWKSTASGNTIYF. In nucleotides, the CDR3 is TGTGCCTGGAAGTCGACAGCCTCTGGAAACACCATATATTTT. The genes are TRBV30 and TRBJ1-3; tentative D call: TRBD1 (5 bases). Trimming pared 4 bases from V and 0 bases from J, leaving 10 bases between. The CDR3 is 14 amino acids. CDR1 and CDR2 from the germline V gene are GTSNPN and SVGIG (reference sequence).

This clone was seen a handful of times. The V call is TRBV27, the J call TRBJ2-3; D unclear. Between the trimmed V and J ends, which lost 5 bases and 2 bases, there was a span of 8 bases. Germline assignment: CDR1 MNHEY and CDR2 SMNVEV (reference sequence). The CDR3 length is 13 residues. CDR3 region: CASSPQNTDTQYF. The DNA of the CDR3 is TGTGCCAGCAGTCCCCAAAACACAGATACGCAGTATTTT.

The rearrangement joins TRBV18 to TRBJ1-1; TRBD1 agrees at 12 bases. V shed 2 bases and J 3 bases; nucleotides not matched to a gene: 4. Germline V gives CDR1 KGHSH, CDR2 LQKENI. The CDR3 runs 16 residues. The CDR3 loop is CASSPYGTGGYTEAFF. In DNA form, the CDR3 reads TGTGCCAGCTCACCATATGGGACAGGGGGCTACACTGAAGCTTTCTTT.

The CDR3 DNA follows: TGTGCCAGCAGCTTAACGGGGACAGGGGGCTCTGGAGCTTTCTTT. Protein: CASSLTGTGGSGAFF. The chain links TRBV7-3 to TRBJ1-1; 12 bases are a match to TRBD1. The V and J ends lost 0 bases and 10 bases, in that order; junction bases with no gene match: 6. Germline-derived CDR1 and CDR2 are SGHTA and FQGTGA. This CDR3 is 15 amino acids long.

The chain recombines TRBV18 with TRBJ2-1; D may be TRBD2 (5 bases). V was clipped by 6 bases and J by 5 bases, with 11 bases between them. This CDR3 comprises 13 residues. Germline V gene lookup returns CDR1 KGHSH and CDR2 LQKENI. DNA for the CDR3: TGTGCCAGCTCGGCGGGCGATCACAATGAGCAGTTCTTC. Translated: CASSAGDHNEQFF.

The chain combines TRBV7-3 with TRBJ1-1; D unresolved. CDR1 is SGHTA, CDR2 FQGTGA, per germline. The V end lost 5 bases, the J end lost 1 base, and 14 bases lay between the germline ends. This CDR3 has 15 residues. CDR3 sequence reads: CASSPNGLGNTEAFF. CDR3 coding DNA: TGTGCCAGCAGCCCGAACGGACTAGGGAACACTGAAGCTTTCTTT.

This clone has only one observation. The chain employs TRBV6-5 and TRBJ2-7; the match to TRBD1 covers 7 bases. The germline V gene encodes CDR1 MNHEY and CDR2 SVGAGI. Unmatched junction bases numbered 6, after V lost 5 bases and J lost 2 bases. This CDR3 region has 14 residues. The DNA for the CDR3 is TGTGCCAGCAGTCCCCGGACAGGAGCCTACGAGCAGTACTTC. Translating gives CASSPRTGAYEQYF.

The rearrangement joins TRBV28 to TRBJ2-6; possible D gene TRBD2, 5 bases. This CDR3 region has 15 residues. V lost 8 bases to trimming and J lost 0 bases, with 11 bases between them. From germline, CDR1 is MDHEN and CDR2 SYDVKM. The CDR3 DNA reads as TGTGCCAGCGGTCGACGGGACTCTGGGGCCAACGTCCTGACTTTC. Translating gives CASGRRDSGANVLTF.